The 12 T cell receptor beta chains below were found in one sample sequenced in a study of CD8 T cells in Susac syndrome. With random hexamers, reverse transcription was performed on about 0.45 to 1 ug of RNA. TCRdb ran MiXCR on the immunoSEQ multiplex PCR reads and lists one entry per CDR3 protein. The data contain more than 95,000 distinct CDR3 sequences, around 95% of them singletons. Sequencing input: CD8+ T cells from PBMCs. These receptors were taken from a human donor with Susac syndrome.

This chain uses TRBV30 with TRBJ2-5; D assignment may be TRBD1 or TRBD2 (5 bases each). Per the germline V gene, CDR1 is GTSNPN and CDR2 is SVGIG (reference sequence). V was cut by 3 bases and J by 4 bases, with 9 bases left in between. This CDR3 region has 12 residues. CDR3 sequence (DNA): TGTGCCTGGAGGGGGGAGACAGAGACCCAGTACTTC. Its protein is CAWRGETETQYF.

This sequence joins TRBV6-5 and TRBJ2-1, with TRBD2 as a possible D gene (5 bases). Germline V gene data show CDR1 as MNHEY and CDR2 as SVGAGI. V gave up 6 bases and J gave up 1 base, with 13 bases separating them. The CDR3 totals 15 residues. The CDR3 DNA follows: TGTGCCAGCAGCCTAACTAGACGGTCCTACAATGAGCAGTTCTTC. It translates to CASSLTRRSYNEQFF.

In this sample, this clonotype turned up once. The chain combines TRBV18 with TRBJ1-2; possibly TRBD1 for D (5 bases). Trimming removed 4 bases from V and 0 bases from J, with 15 bases in between. The V gene's germline CDR1 is KGHSH and CDR2 LQKENI. The CDR3 sequence is 16 residues long. CDR3 in DNA: TGTGCCAGCTCACTCCCGACAGTGAAAGCTAACTATGGCTACACCTTC. This gives the protein CASSLPTVKANYGYTF.

The V call is TRBV4-2, the J call TRBJ2-1, with 7 bases identical to TRBD2. J gave up 3 bases and V 0 bases, and 5 bases lay outside the gene matches. CDR1 LGHNA and CDR2 YNFKEQ come from the germline V gene. The CDR3 runs 16 residues. CDR3 in DNA: TGTGCCAGCAGCCAAGACGCGGGAGCGGGCTACAATGAGCAGTTCTTC. It encodes CASSQDAGAGYNEQFF.

The chain is built from TRBV10-2 and TRBJ1-5; D ambiguous. The V end was cut by 0 bases, the J end by 4 bases, with 1 base between. CDR1 is WSHSY, CDR2 SAAADI, per germline. The CDR3 spans 12 residues. CDR3 in DNA: TGCGCCAGCAGTGAGTCGAATCAGCCCCAGCATTTT. This translates into CASSESNQPQHF.

This clonotype showed up just a few times. Written as DNA, the CDR3 is TGTGCCAGCAGCTTAACAGGGAACACTGAAGCTTTCTTT. Amino acid sequence: CASSLTGNTEAFF. The genes are TRBV13 and TRBJ1-1; TRBD1 might be the D (5 bases). This CDR3 region has 13 residues. The ends were cut back, 2 bases at V and 1 base at J, with 5 bases in the middle. The germline V gene has CDR1 PRHDT and CDR2 FYEKMQ (reference sequence). The full variable domain, rest sourced from reference TRBV13 and TRBJ1-1, is AAGVIQSPRHLIKEKRETATLKCYPIPRHDTVYWYQQGPGQDPQFLISFYEKMQSDKGSIPDRFSAQQFSDYHSELNMSSLELGDSALYFCASSLTGNTEAFFGQGTRLTVV.

This clonotype was observed once. The V call is TRBV5-6, the J call TRBJ2-5; no definite D call. The CDR3 has 11 residues. From germline, CDR1 is SGHDT and CDR2 YYEEEE. Trimming shortened V by 3 bases and J by 6 bases, and 6 bases separated the two germline ends. CDR3 sequence reads: CASSSPQTQYF. In DNA form, the CDR3 reads TGTGCCAGCAGCTCCCCGCAGACCCAGTACTTC.

This chain connects TRBV27 to TRBJ2-7; the D is unclear. Germline CDR1 reads MNHEY; CDR2 reads SMNVEV (reference sequence). The CDR3 extends over 11 amino acids. For the CDR3, the DNA is TGTGCTTGTGGGCCGTCCTACGAGCAGTACTTC. Translating gives CACGPSYEQYF.

CDR3 residues: CASSVGGTAYAYEQYF. The CDR3 DNA follows: TGTGCCAGCAGCGTAGGAGGGACAGCCTATGCCTACGAGCAGTACTTC. The chain is built from TRBV9 and TRBJ2-7; 7 nucleotides match TRBD1. The length of the CDR3 is 16 residues. Per germline, CDR1 SGDLS and CDR2 YYNGEE. The trim removed 0 bases at V and 2 bases at J, leaving 8 bases unmatched.

This chain uses TRBV14 with TRBJ2-3; D uncertain. There are 15 residues in the CDR3. V was clipped by 0 bases and J by 2 bases, with 9 bases between them. Germline V lookup: CDR1 SGHDN, CDR2 FVKESK. This CDR3 reads CASSQEGRLTDTQYF. The CDR3 DNA reads as TGTGCCAGCAGCCAAGAAGGCAGACTCACAGATACGCAGTATTTT.

V is TRBV25-1 and J is TRBJ2-7; the D gene could be TRBD1 or TRBD2 (6 bases each). Looked up from germline, CDR1 is MGHDK and CDR2 is SYGVNS. This CDR3 is built from 16 residues. V lost 2 bases and J lost 1, with 15 bases in between. The CDR3 sequence: CASSENGGRASYEQYF. The CDR3 DNA reads as TGTGCCAGCAGTGAAAATGGGGGGCGAGCTTCCTACGAGCAGTACTTC.

The table lists this clonotype with a few counts. This chain links TRBV7-8 with TRBJ2-6; tentative D call: TRBD2 (5 bases). V was shortened by 1 base and J by 4 bases, with 8 bases between the two germline ends. The CDR3 runs 15 residues. Germline assignment: CDR1 SGHVS and CDR2 FQNEAQ. CDR3 coding DNA: TGTGCCAGCAGCTTAGGAGGGCCAGGGGCCAACGTCCTGACTTTC. Translation: CASSLGGPGANVLTF.